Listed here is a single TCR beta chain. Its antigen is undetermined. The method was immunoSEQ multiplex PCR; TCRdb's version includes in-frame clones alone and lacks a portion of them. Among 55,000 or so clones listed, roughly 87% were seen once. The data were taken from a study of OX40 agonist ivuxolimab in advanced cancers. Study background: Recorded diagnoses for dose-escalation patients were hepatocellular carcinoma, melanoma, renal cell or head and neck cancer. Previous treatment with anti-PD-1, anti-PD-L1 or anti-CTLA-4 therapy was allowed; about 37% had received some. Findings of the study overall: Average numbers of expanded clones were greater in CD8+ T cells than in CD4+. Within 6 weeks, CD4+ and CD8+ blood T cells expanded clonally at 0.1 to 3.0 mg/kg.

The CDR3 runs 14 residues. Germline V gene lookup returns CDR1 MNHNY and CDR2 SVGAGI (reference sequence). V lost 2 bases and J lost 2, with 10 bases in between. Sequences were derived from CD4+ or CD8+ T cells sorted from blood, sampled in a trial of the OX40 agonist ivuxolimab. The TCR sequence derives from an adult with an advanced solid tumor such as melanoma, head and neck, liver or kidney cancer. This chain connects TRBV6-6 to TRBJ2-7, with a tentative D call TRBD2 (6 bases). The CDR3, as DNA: TGTGCCAGCAGTTACGGACTACCACCCTACGAGCAGTACTTC. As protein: CASSYGLPPYEQYF.